The entry below gives a single T cell receptor beta chain sequence along with its context. Its cognate antigen is unknown. An end of the junction does not agree with germline; a read error may underlie this. This record comes from a study of blood T cells in healthy people across ages. General study results and limits: Donors of long life had a larger count of naive CD4+ cells and greater diversity than aged donors.

The use of a sample-barcoded 5' primer and a J-beta primer mix characterized a second PCR of roughly 6 to 11 cycles. TCRdb reanalysed the 5' RACE reads using MiXCR and keeps one entry per CDR3 protein. The sample contains nearly 800,000 distinct CDR3 sequences, around a quarter of which appear only once. PBMCs were isolated at a quantity of at least 7 million per sample. The CDR3 has 15 residues. Germline lookup yields CDR1 SGHRS and CDR2 YFSETQ. These data were likewise used in another study, on T cells of mothers and their children. That publication notes: The study obtained over 8.5 million TCR beta CDR3 reads per mother and some 3 million per child. At a sensitivity of roughly 91 clones per million clonotypes, no persistent microchimeric T cell clones appeared.

This receptor was identified in a boy between 10 and 17 years old in good health. Sequenced input: blood. This rearrangement joins TRBV5-1 to TRBJ2-2; D perhaps matches TRBD2 (5 bases). In DNA form, the CDR3 reads TGCGCCGGCAGCTTGGTATCAGCGGTGGCCGGGGAGCTGTTTTTT. It specifies CAGSLVSAVAGELFF.